Included here is one TCR beta chain sequence, with context. The data were taken from a study of blood T cell repertoires in COVID-19. Study at large: Sources were T cells, B-cell-depleted T cells, or PBMCs; the material itself was cDNA or gDNA.

Original data processing: Scientists estimated how many nucleated cells there were by amplifying reference gene primers. Generated by immunoSEQ multiplex PCR, the TCRdb table keeps only in-frame clones and is missing some. The V and J calls and the clone size are those of that table, but D and trimming were determined from the DNA. The table records 200,000 to 300,000 clones, roughly four fifths of them present only once. Sequenced material: peripheral blood. This sequence was found in a woman aged 60-75 years with active or convalescent COVID-19.

CDR3 sequence reads: CASRPGLTEAFF. The CDR3 DNA is TGTGCCAGCAGGCCCGGGTTGACTGAAGCTTTCTTT. The chain couples TRBV2 to TRBJ1-1, with D unclear. The CDR3 totals 12 residues. V was trimmed by 6 bases and J by 5 bases, leaving 10 bases between them. Germline V gene sequence: CDR1 SNHLY, CDR2 FYNNEI.